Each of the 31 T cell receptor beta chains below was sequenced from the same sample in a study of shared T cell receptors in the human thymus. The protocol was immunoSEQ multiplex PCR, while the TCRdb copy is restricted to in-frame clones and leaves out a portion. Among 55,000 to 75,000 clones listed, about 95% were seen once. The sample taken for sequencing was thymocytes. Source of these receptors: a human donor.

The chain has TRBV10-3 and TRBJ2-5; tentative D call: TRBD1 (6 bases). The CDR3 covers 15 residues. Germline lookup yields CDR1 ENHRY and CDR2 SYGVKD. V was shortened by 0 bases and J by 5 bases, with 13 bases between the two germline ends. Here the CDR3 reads CAISESWGPWETQYF. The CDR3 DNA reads TGTGCCATCAGTGAGTCTTGGGGGCCCTGGGAGACCCAGTACTTC.

CDR3 region: CASSSRTVWNSPLHF. CDR3 in DNA: TGTGCCAGCAGCTCGAGGACAGTTTGGAATTCACCCCTCCACTTT. The chain carries TRBV7-2 and TRBJ1-6; the D gene is possibly TRBD1 (6 bases). Germline lookup yields CDR1 SGHTA and CDR2 FQGNSA. With 4 bases removed from V and 7 bases from J, the gap between germline ends came to 14 bases. The CDR3 is 15 amino acids.

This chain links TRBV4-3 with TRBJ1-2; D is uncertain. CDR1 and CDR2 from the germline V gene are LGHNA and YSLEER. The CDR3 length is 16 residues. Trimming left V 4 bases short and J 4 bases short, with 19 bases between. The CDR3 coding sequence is TGCGCCAGCAGCCGTCTGTCCCGCGACCCCATCTATGGCTACACCTTC. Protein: CASSRLSRDPIYGYTF.

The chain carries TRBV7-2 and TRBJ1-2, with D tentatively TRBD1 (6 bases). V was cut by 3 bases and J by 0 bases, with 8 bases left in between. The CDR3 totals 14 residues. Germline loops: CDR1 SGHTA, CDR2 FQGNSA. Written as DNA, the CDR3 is TGTGCCAGCAGCTTTGGACAGTCTAACTATGGCTACACCTTC. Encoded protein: CASSFGQSNYGYTF.

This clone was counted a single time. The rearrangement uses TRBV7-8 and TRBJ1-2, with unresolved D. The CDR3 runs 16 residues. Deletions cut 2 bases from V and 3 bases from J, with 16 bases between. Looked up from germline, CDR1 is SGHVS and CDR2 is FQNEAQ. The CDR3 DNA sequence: TGTGCCAGCAGCTTAACTCCCGGCAGCACCTACTATGGCTACACCTTC. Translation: CASSLTPGSTYYGYTF.

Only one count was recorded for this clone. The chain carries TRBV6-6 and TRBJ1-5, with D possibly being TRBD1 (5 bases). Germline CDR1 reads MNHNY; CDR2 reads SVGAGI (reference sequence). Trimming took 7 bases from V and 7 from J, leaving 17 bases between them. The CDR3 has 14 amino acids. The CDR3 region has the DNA TGTGCCAGCACCCAGAGTGAGAAGGGGCAGCCCCAGCATTTT. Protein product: CASTQSEKGQPQHF.

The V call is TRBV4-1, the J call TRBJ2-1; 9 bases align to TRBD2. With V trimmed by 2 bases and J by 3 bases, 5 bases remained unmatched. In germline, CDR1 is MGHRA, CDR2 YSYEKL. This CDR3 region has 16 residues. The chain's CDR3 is CASSQRYSGSYNEQFF. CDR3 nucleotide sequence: TGCGCCAGCAGCCAAAGGTATAGCGGGAGCTACAATGAGCAGTTCTTC.

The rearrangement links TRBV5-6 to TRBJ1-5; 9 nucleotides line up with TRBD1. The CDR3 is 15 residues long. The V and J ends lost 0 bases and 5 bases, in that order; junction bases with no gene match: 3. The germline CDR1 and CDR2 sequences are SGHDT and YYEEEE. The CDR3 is CASSLGGQGHQPQHF. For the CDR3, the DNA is TGTGCCAGCAGCTTGGGGGGACAGGGACATCAGCCCCAGCATTTT.

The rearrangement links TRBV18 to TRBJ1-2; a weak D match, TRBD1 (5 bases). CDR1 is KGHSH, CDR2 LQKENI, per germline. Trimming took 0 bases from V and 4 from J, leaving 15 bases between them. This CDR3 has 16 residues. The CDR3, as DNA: TGTGCCAGCTCACCACCCGCGGGGGGACGGGGCTATGGCTACACCTTC. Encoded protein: CASSPPAGGRGYGYTF.

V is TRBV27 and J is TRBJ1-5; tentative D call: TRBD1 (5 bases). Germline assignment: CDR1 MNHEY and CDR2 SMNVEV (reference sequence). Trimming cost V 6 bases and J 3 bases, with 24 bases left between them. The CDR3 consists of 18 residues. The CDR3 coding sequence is TGTGCCAGCAGCCATACCGGGACCAAGGAGGAGCCCAATCAGCCCCAGCATTTT. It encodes CASSHTGTKEEPNQPQHF.

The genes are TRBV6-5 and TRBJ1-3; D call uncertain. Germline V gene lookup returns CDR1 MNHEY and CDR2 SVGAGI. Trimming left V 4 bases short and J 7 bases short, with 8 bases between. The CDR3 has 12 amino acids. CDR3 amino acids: CASSSRANTIYF. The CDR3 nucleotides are TGTGCCAGCAGTTCGAGGGCTAACACCATATATTTT.

This chain's CDR3 is CASSLVNDKAGTGELFF. CDR3 nucleotide sequence: TGTGCCAGCAGCTTAGTTAACGACAAGGCGGGCACCGGGGAGCTGTTTTTT. The chain couples TRBV7-2 to TRBJ2-2; D is perhaps TRBD2 (5 bases). In germline, CDR1 is SGHTA, CDR2 FQGNSA. The CDR3 covers 17 residues. The V end lost 1 base, the J end lost 4 bases, and 16 bases lay between the germline ends.

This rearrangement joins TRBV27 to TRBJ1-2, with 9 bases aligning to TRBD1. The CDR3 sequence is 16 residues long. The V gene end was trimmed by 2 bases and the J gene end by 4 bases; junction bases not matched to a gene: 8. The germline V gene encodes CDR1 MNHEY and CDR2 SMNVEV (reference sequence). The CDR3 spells CASSLRGQGIGYGYTF. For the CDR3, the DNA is TGTGCCAGCAGTTTACGTGGACAGGGGATAGGCTATGGCTACACCTTC.

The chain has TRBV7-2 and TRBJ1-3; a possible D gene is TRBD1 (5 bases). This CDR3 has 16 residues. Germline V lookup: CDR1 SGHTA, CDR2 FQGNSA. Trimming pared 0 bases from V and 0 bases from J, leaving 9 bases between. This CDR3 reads CASSLAGAHSGNTIYF. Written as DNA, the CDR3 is TGTGCCAGCAGCTTAGCCGGGGCTCACTCTGGAAACACCATATATTTT.

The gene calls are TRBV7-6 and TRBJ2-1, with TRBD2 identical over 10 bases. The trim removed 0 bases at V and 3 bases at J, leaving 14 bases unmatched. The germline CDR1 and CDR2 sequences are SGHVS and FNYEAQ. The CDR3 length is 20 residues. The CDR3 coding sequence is TGTGCCAGCAGCTTAGCGTCCGATAGCGGGGGGCAGTCCGGCTACAATGAGCAGTTCTTC. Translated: CASSLASDSGGQSGYNEQFF.

CDR3 region: CASSLDLEGYTF. The CDR3 bases are TGTGCCAGCAGCTTAGATCTGGAAGGCTACACCTTC. The chain carries TRBV11-2 and TRBJ1-2; D is undetermined. The CDR3 runs to 12 residues. From germline, CDR1 is SGHAT and CDR2 FQNNGV. Deletions cut 0 bases from V and 8 bases from J, with 7 bases between.

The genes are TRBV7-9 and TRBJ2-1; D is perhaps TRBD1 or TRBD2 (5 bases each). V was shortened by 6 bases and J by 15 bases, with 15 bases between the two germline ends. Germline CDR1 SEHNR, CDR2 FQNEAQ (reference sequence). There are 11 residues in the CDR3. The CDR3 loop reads CASRGPTRTFF. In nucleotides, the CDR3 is TGTGCCAGCAGGGGACCTACACGAACGTTCTTC.

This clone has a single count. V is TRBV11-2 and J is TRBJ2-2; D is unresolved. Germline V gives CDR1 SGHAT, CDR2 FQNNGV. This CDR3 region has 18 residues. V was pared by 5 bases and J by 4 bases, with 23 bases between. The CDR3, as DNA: TGTGCCAGCAGCCCCACTCCGGGCCACCCAATAATCACCGGGGAGCTGTTTTTT. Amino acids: CASSPTPGHPIITGELFF.

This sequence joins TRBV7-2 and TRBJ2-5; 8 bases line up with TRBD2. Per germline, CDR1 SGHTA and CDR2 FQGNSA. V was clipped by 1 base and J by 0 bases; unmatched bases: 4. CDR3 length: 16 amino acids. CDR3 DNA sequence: TGTGCCAGCAGCTTAGGTATAGCGGGGTACCAAGAGACCCAGTACTTC. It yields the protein CASSLGIAGYQETQYF. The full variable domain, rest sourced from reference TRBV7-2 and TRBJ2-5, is GAGVSQSPSNKVTEKGKDVELRCDPISGHTALYWYRQSLGQGLEFLIYFQGNSAPDKSGLPSDRFSAERTGGSVSTLTIQRTQQEDSAVYLCASSLGIAGYQETQYFGPGTRLLVL.

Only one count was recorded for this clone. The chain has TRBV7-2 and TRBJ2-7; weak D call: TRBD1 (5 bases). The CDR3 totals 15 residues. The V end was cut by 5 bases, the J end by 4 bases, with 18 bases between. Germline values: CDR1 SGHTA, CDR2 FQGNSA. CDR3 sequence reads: CASSIRQSWVYEQYF. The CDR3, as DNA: TGTGCCAGCAGCATAAGACAGTCCTGGGTTTACGAGCAGTACTTC.

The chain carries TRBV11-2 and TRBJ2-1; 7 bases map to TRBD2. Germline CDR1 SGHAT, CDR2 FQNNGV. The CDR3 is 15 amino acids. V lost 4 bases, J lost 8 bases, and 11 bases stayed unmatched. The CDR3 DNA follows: TGTGCCAGCAGCTCGCGGCCCGCGGGGGTCGATGAGCAGTTCTTC. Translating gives CASSSRPAGVDEQFF. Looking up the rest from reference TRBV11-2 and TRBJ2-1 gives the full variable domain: EAGVAQSPRYKIIEKRQSVAFWCNPISGHATLYWYQQILGQGPKLLIQFQNNGVVDDSQLPKDRFSAERLKGVDSTLKIQPAKLEDSAVYLCASSSRPAGVDEQFFGPGTRLTVL.

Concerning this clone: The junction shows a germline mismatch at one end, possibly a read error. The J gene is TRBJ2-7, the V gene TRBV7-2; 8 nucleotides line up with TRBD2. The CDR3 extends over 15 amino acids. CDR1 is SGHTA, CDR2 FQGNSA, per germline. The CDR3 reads CASSLVERGKHEEYF. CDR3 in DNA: TGTGCCAGCAGCTTAGTTGAGCGGGGGAAACACGAGGAGTACTTC.

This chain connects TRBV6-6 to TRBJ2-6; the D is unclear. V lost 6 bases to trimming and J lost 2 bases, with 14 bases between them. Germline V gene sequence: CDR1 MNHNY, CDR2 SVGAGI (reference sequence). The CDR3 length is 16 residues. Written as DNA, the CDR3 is TGTGCCAGCAGGGTTTGGGTTGCTGCTGGGGCCAACGTCCTGACTTTC. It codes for CASRVWVAAGANVLTF.

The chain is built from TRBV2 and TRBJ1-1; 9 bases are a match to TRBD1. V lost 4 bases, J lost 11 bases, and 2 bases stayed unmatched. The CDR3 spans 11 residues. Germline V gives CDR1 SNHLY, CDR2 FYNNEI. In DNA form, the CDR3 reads TGTGCCAGCAGTGCCGGGACAGGGGCTTTCTTT. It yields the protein CASSAGTGAFF.

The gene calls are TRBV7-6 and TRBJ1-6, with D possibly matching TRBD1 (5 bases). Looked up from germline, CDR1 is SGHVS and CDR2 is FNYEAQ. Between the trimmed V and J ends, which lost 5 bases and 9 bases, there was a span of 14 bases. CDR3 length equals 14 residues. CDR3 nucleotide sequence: TGTGCCAGCAGCCATTCCGACGGGGGTTCACCCCTCCACTTT. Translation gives CASSHSDGGSPLHF.

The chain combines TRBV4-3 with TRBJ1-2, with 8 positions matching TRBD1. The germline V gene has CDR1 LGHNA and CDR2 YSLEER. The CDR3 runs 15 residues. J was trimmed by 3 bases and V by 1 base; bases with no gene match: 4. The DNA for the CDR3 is TGCGCCAGCAGCCAAGCCCCGGGACAGGACTATGGCTACACCTTC. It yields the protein CASSQAPGQDYGYTF.

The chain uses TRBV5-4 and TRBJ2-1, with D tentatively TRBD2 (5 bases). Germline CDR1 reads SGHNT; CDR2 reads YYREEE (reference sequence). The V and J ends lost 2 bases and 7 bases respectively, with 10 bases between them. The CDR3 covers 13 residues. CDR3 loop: CASSFIRGNEQFF. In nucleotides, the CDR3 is TGTGCCAGCAGCTTTATACGGGGAAATGAGCAGTTCTTC.

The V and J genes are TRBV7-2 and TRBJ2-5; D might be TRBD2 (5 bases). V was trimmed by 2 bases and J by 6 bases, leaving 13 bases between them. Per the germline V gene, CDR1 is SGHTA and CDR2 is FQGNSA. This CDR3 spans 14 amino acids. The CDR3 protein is CASSLLDYRQTQYF. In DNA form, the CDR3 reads TGTGCCAGCAGCTTACTTGACTACCGCCAGACCCAGTACTTC.

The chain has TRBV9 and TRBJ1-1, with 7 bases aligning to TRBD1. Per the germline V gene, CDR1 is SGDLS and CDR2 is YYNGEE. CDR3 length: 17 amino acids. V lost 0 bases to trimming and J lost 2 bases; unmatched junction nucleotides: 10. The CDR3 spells CASSVGSLAGGNTEAFF. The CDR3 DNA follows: TGTGCCAGCAGCGTAGGCTCTCTCGCAGGGGGAAACACTGAAGCTTTCTTT.

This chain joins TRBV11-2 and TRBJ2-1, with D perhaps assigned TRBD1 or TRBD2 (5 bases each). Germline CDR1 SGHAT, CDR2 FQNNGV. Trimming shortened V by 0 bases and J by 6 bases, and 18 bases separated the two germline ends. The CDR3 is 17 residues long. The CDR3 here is CASSLDLWTPRGNEQFF. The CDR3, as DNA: TGTGCCAGCAGCTTAGATCTTTGGACACCGAGGGGCAATGAGCAGTTCTTC.

The CDR3 DNA is TGCGCCAGCAGCCATACAGGGGGCAATTCCTATGGCTACACCTTC. Translation gives CASSHTGGNSYGYTF. This sequence joins TRBV4-1 and TRBJ1-2, with 9 bases fitting TRBD1. Germline values: CDR1 MGHRA, CDR2 YSYEKL. Trimming at V came to 3 bases and at J to 4 bases, leaving 6 bases not matched to a gene. This CDR3 has 15 residues.